This T cell receptor (beta chain) was found in a study of beta chain features in type 1 diabetes. What was sequenced were expressed TCRB transcripts, since all of the isolated RNA had been reverse transcribed. TCRdb's table, derived via immunoSEQ multiplex PCR, lists solely in-frame clones and lacks some. This sample has about 250,000 clones; 13% to 15% occur once, and the top ten carry 0.025% to 0.03%. Only a few counts were recorded for this clone. This CDR3 has 15 amino acids. Germline V gives CDR1 MNHEY, CDR2 SMNVEV (reference sequence). Trimming left V 7 bases short and J 7 bases short, with 20 bases between.

The rearrangement uses TRBV27 and TRBJ1-5, with a tentative D call TRBD1 (5 bases). This clonotype was sampled from a woman aged 40-49 years in good health. Sequences were obtained from naive CD4+ T cells from blood. This chain's CDR3 is CASTLGQGFGQPQHF. The CDR3 coding sequence is TGTGCCAGCACCCTAGGGCAGGGATTCGGCCAGCCCCAGCATTTT.